These 2 T cell receptor beta chains were sequenced from one sample in a study of blood T cells in healthy people across ages. The use of a sample-barcoded 5' primer and a J-beta primer mix characterized a second PCR of about 6 to 12 cycles. One entry per CDR3 protein results from TCRdb running MiXCR on the 5' RACE reads. The top ten clones hold around 4% of a sample with some 1.5 million distinct CDR3 sequences, around 40% of them seen once. Source material: blood. Source of these receptors: a woman younger than 30 in good health.

This clonotype was found a few times. The chain links TRBV12-3 or TRBV12-4 to TRBJ2-1; possibly TRBD2 for D (5 bases). V lost 4 bases and J 1 base, leaving 11 bases between the germline ends. The CDR3 length is 15 residues. The CDR3 is CASSSGFGSYNEQFF. The CDR3 bases are TGTGCCAGCAGTTCGGGGTTTGGGTCCTACAATGAGCAGTTCTTC.

This chain uses TRBV29-1 with TRBJ2-7, with 8 bases identical to TRBD1. The V gene's germline CDR1 is SQVTM and CDR2 ANQGSEA. After removal of 2 bases from V and 5 bases from J, the junction contained 5 bases not matched to a gene. CDR3 length: 13 residues. CDR3 coding DNA: TGCAGCGTTGAAACGGACAGGGTCGACGAGCAGTACTTC. The encoded protein is CSVETDRVDEQYF.